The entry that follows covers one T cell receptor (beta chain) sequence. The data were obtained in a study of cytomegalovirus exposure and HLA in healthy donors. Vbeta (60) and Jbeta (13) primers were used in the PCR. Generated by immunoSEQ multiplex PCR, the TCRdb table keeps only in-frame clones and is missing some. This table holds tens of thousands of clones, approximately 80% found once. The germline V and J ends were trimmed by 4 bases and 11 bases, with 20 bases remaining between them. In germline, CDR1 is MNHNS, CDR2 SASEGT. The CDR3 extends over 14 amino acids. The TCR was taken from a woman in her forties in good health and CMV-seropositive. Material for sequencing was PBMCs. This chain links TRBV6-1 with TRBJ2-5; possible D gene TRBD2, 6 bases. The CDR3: CASSASRESREQYF. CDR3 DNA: TGTGCCAGCAGTGCCTCACGCGAGTCTCGGGAGCAGTACTTC.